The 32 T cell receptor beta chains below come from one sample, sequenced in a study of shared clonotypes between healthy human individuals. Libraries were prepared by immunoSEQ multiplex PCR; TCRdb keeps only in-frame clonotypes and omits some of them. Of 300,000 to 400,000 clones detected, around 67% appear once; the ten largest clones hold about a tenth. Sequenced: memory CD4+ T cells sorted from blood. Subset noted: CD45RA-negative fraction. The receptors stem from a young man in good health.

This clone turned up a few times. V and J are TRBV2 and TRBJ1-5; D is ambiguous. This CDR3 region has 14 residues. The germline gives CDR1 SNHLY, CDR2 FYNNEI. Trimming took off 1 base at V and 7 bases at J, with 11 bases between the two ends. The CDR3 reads CASSEGGRGQPQHF. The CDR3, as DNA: TGTGCCAGCAGTGAAGGGGGTCGAGGACAGCCCCAGCATTTT.

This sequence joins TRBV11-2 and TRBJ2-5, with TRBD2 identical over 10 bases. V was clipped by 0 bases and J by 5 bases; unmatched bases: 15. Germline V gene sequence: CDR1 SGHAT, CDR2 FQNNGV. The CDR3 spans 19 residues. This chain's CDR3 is CASSLDSGLAGVFEETQYF. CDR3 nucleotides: TGTGCCAGCAGCTTAGATTCGGGCCTAGCGGGAGTATTCGAGGAGACCCAGTACTTC.

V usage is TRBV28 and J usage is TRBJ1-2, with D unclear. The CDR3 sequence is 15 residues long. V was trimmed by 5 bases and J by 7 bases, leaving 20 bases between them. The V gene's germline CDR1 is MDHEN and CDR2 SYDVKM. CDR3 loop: CASSLGPRGVGGYTF. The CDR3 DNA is TGTGCCAGCAGTCTGGGTCCCCGAGGAGTGGGTGGCTACACCTTC.

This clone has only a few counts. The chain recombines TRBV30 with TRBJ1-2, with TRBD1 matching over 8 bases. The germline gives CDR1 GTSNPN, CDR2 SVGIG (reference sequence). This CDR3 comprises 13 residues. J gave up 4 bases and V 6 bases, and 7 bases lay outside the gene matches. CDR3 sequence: CACSRDRPYGYTF. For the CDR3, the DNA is TGTGCCTGCTCCCGGGACAGGCCCTATGGCTACACCTTC. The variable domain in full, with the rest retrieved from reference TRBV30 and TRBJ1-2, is SQTIHQWPATLVQPVGSPLSLECTVEGTSNPNLYWYRQAAGRGLQLLFYSVGIGQISSEVPQNLSASRPQDRQFILSSKKLLLSDSGFYLCACSRDRPYGYTFGSGTRLTVV.

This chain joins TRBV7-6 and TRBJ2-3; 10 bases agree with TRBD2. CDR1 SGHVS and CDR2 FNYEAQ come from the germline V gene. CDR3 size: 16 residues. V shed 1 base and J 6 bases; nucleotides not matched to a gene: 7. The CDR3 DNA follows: TGTGCCAGCAGCTTAGGGGCTAGCGGGAGTTCGGATACGCAGTATTTT. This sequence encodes CASSLGASGSSDTQYF.

CDR3 sequence reads: CASSTRESVNEQYF. CDR3 nucleotide sequence: TGTGCCAGCAGTACTAGAGAGTCGGTTAACGAGCAGTACTTC. This sequence joins TRBV6-1 and TRBJ2-7; possible D gene TRBD2, 5 bases. V lost 5 bases and J 5 bases, leaving 16 bases between the germline ends. The germline gives CDR1 MNHNS, CDR2 SASEGT. CDR3 length equals 14 residues.

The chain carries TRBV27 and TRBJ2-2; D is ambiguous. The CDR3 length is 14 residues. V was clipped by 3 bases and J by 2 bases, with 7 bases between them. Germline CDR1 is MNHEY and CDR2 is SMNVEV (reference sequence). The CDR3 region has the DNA TGTGCCAGCAGTTTGGGCAAAAACACCGGGGAGCTGTTTTTT. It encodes CASSLGKNTGELFF.

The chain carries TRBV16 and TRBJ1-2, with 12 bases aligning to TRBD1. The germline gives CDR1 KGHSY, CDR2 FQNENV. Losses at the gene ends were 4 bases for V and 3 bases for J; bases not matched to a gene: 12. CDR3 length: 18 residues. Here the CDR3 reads CASSLTGTGGSEHYGYTF. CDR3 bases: TGTGCCAGCAGCCTAACCGGGACAGGGGGCTCAGAACACTATGGCTACACCTTC.

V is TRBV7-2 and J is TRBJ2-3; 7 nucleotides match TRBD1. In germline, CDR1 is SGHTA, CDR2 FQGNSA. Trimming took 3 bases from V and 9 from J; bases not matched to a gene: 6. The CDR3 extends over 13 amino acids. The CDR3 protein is CASSLEQGITQYF. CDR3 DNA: TGTGCCAGCAGCTTGGAACAGGGGATAACGCAGTATTTT.

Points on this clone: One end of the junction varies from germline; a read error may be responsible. The CDR3 DNA follows: TGCGCCAGCAGCTTGGGAAGGAGAGGCACTGGAGCTTTCTTT. This gives the protein CASSLGRRGTGAFF. This rearrangement joins TRBV5-1 to TRBJ1-1; D gene ambiguous. Looked up from germline, CDR1 is SGHRS and CDR2 is YFSETQ. This CDR3 region has 14 residues.

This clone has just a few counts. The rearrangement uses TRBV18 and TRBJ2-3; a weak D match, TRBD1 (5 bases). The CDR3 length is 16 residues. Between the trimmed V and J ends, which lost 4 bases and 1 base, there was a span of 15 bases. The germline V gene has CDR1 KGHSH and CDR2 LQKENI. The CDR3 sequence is CASSRDQGSGTDTQYF. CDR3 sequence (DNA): TGTGCCAGCTCACGAGACCAGGGTAGTGGCACAGATACGCAGTATTTT.

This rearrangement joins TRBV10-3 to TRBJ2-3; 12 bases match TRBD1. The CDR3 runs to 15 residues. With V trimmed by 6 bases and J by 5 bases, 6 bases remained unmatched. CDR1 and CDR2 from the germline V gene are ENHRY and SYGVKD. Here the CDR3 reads CAIRRGTGGGDTQYF. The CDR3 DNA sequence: TGTGCCATCAGGAGGGGGACAGGGGGCGGAGATACGCAGTATTTT.

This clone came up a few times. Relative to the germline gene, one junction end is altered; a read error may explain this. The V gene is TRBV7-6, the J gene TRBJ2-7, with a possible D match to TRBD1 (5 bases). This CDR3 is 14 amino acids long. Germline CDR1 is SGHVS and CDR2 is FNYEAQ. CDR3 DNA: TGTGCCAGCAGCTTAAGCTCCCAGGGCTACGCGCAGTACTTC. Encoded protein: CASSLSSQGYAQYF.

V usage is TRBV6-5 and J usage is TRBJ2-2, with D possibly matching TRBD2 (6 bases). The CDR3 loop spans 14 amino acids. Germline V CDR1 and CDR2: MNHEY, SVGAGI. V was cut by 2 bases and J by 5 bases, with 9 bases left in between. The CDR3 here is CASSYTGGTGELFF. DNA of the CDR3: TGTGCCAGCAGTTACACCGGGGGAACCGGGGAGCTGTTTTTT.

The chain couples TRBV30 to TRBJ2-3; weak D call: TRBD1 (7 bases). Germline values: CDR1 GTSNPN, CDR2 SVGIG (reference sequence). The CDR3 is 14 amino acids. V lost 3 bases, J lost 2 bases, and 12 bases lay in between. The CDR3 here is CAWSAGQNTDTQYF. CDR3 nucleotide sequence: TGTGCCTGGAGCGCGGGACAGAACACAGATACGCAGTATTTT.

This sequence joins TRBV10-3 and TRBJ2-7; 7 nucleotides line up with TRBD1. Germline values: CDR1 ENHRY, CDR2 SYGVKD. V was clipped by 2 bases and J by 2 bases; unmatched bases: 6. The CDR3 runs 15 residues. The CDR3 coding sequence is TGTGCCATCAGTGAGCTCCTTGGACAGGCCTACGAGCAGTACTTC. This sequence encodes CAISELLGQAYEQYF.

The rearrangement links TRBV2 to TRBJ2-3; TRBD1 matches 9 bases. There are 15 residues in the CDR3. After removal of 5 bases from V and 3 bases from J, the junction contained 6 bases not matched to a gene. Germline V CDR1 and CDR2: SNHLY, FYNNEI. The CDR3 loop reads CASSFGTGWTDTQYF. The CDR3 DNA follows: TGTGCCAGCAGTTTTGGGACAGGGTGGACAGATACGCAGTATTTT.

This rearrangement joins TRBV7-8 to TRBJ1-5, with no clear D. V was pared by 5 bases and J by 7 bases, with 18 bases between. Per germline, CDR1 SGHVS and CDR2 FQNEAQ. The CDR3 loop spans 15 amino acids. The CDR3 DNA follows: TGTGCCAGCAGCCCTAGGGCAGGCCCTTGGCAGCCCCAGCATTTT. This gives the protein CASSPRAGPWQPQHF.

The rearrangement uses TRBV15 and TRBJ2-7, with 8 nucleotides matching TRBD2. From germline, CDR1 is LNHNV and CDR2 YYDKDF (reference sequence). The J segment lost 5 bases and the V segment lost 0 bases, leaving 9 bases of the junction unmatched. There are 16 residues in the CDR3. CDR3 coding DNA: TGTGCCACCAGCAGAGATTGGGGCGGGAGGTACGACGAGCAGTACTTC. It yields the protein CATSRDWGGRYDEQYF.

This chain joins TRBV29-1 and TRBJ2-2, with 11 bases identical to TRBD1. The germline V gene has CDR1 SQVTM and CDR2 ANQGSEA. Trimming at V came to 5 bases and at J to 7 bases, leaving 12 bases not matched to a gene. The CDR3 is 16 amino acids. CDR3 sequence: CSVNIPGQGDHGELFF. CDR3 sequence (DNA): TGCAGCGTTAACATTCCGGGACAGGGGGACCACGGGGAGCTGTTTTTT.

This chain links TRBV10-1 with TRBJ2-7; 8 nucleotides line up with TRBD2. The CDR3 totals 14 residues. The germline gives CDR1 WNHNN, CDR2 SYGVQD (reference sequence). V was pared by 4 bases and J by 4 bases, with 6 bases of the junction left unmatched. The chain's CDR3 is CASSGGASGYEQYF. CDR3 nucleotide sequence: TGCGCCAGCAGTGGGGGGGCTAGCGGGTACGAGCAGTACTTC.

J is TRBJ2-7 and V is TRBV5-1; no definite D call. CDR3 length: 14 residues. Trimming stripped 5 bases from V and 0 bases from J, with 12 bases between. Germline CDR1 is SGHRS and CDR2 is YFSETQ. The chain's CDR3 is CASRVDIYSYEQYF. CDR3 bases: TGCGCCAGCAGGGTTGACATATACTCCTACGAGCAGTACTTC.

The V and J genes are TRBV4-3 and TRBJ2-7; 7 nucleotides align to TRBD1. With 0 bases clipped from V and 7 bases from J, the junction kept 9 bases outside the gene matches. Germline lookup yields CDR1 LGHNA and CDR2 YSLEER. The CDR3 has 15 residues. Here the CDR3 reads CASSQDYRGRREQYF. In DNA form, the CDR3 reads TGCGCCAGCAGCCAAGATTACAGGGGAAGGCGAGAGCAGTACTTC.

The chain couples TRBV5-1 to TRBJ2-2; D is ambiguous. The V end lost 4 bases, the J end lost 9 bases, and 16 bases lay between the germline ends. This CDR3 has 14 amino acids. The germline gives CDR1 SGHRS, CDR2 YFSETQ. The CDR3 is CASSRLPDLRELFF. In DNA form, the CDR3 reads TGCGCCAGCAGCCGACTCCCGGATTTGAGGGAGCTGTTTTTT.

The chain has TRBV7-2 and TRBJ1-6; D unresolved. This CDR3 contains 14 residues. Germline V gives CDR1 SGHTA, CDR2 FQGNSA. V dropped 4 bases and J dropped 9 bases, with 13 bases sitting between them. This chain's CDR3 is CASSSMGLGSPLHF. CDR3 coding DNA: TGTGCCAGCAGCTCGATGGGTTTGGGTTCACCCCTCCACTTT.

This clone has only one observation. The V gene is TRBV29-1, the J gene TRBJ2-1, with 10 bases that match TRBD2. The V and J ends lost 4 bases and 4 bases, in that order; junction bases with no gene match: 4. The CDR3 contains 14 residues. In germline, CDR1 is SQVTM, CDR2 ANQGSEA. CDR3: CSVVSSGSYNEQFF. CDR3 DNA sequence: TGCAGCGTTGTCTCTAGCGGGAGTTACAATGAGCAGTTCTTC.

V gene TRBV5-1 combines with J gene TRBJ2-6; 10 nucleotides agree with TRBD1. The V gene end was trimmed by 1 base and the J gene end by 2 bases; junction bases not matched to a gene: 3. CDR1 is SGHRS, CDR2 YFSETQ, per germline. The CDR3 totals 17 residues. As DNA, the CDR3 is TGCGCCAGCAGCTTGTGGACAGGGGGTACTGGGGCCAACGTCCTGACTTTC. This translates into CASSLWTGGTGANVLTF.

This CDR3 reads CASSLQGQETQYF. CDR3 DNA: TGTGCCAGCAGCTTACAGGGACAAGAGACCCAGTACTTC. This sequence joins TRBV11-1 and TRBJ2-5; tentatively, D is TRBD1 (5 bases). Germline CDR1 reads SGHAT; CDR2 reads FQDESV (reference sequence). V was shortened by 2 bases and J by 2 bases, with 6 bases between the two germline ends. The CDR3 covers 13 residues.

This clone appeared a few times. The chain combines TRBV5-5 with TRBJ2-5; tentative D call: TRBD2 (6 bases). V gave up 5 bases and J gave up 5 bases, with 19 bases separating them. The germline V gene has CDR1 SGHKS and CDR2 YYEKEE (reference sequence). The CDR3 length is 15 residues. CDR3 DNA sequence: TGTGCCAGCAGAGCGGTCCCGGGACGGGGGGAGACCCAGTACTTC. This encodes CASRAVPGRGETQYF.

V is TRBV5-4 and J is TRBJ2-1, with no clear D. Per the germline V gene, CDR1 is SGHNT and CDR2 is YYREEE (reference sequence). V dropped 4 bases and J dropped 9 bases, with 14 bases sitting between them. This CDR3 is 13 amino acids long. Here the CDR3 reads CASSQDPPAEQFF. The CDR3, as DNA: TGTGCCAGCAGCCAGGACCCGCCCGCTGAGCAGTTCTTC.

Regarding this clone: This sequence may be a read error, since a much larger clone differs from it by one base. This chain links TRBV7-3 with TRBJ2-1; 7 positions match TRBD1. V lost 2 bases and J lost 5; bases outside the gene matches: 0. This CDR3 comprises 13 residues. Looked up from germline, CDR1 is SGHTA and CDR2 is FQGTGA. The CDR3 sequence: CASSLGQDNEQFF. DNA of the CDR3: TGTGCCAGCAGCTTAGGACAGGACAATGAGCAGTTCTTC.

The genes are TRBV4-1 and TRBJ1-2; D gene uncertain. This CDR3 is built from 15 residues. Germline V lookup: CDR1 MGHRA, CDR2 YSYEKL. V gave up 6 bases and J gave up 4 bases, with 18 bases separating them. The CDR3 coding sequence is TGCGCCAGCAGGGCCATCCTTCGCGACCCCTATGGCTACACCTTC. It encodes CASRAILRDPYGYTF.